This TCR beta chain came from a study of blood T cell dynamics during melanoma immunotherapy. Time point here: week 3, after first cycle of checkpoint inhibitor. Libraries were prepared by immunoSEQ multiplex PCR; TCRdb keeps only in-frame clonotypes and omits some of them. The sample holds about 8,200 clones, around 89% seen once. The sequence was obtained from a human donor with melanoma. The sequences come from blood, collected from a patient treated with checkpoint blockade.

CDR3 DNA sequence: TGTGCCAGCAGTCCGGGACAGGGTCGGACAGATACGCAGTATTTT. Residues: CASSPGQGRTDTQYF. The rearrangement joins TRBV6-5 to TRBJ2-3; 9 bases fit TRBD1. The CDR3 is 15 residues long. Germline-derived CDR1 and CDR2 are MNHEY and SVGAGI. Losses at the gene ends were 5 bases for V and 3 bases for J; bases not matched to a gene: 6.